These 6 T cell receptor beta chains were sequenced from one sample in a study of blood T cell repertoires in COVID-19. This table comes from immunoSEQ multiplex PCR, and its TCRdb copy is limited to in-frame clones, with some not included. Of 200,000 to 250,000 clones listed, roughly 90% were seen once; the top ten hold roughly 2.6%. Sequenced material: PBMCs or T cells enriched from blood (not recorded which). These receptors all come from a woman aged 25-40 years with acute COVID-19.

The CDR3 coding sequence is TGTGCCAGCAGTGAGAGGGTCAGCATGAACACTGAAGCTTTCTTT. It specifies CASSERVSMNTEAFF. The chain uses TRBV6-1 and TRBJ1-1; no clear D. The CDR3 consists of 15 residues. Trimming took 3 bases from V and 0 from J, leaving 11 bases between them. CDR1 is MNHNS, CDR2 SASEGT, per germline.

This clone occurred a few times. The rearrangement joins TRBV29-1 to TRBJ1-6; the D gene is possibly TRBD1 (6 bases). Trimming took off 0 bases at V and 8 bases at J, with 8 bases between the two ends. This CDR3 region has 13 residues. Germline lookup yields CDR1 SQVTM and CDR2 ANQGSEA. Written as DNA, the CDR3 is TGCAGCGTTGAAGAGGGGGCAGATTCACCCCTCCACTTT. Translation: CSVEEGADSPLHF. Filled out from reference TRBV29-1 and TRBJ1-6, the complete variable domain reads SAVISQKPSRDICQRGTSLTIQCQVDSQVTMMFWYRQQPGQSLTLIATANQGSEATYESGFVIDKFPISRPNLTFSTLTVSNMSPEDSSIYLCSVEEGADSPLHFGNGTRLTVT.

This clone has a handful of counts. The CDR3 DNA follows: TGTGCCATCAGTGGGGGGCAGGGGGATAACACCGGGGAGCTGTTTTTT. Translation: CAISGGQGDNTGELFF. The V call is TRBV10-3, the J call TRBJ2-2; TRBD1 matches 7 bases. The CDR3 totals 16 residues. Germline assignment: CDR1 ENHRY and CDR2 SYGVKD. V lost 4 bases, J lost 2 bases, and 7 bases stayed unmatched.

A few counts support this clone. The CDR3 DNA sequence: TGTGCCAGCAGTCAACCCGGGCTTGCCCGAAGGGAGAATTCACCCCTCCACTTT. Its protein product is CASSQPGLARRENSPLHF. This rearrangement joins TRBV6-6 to TRBJ1-6; D is unclear. V lost 5 bases to trimming and J lost 7 bases, with 24 bases between them. Germline assignment: CDR1 MNHNY and CDR2 SVGAGI (reference sequence). This CDR3 is 18 amino acids long.

CDR3 loop: CASSHPRQGLGYEQYF. In DNA form, the CDR3 reads TGTGCCAGCAGCCACCCGAGACAGGGGCTGGGATACGAGCAGTACTTC. The chain joins TRBV3-1 (or the pseudogene TRBV3-2) to TRBJ2-7; 8 nucleotides agree with TRBD1. The ends lost 3 bases at V and 4 bases at J; junction bases unmatched: 11. The CDR3 loop spans 16 amino acids. Germline CDR1 is LGHDT and CDR2 is YNNKEL (reference sequence).

V and J are TRBV19 and TRBJ1-5; 12 bases are shared with TRBD1. The CDR3 spans 16 residues. The V segment lost 5 bases and the J segment 7 bases; nucleotides outside the gene matches: 9. The germline V gene encodes CDR1 LNHDA and CDR2 SQIVND (reference sequence). For the CDR3, the DNA is TGTGCCAGTAGTGGGGTTGGGACAGGGGGCTGGCAGCCCCAGCATTTT. It yields the protein CASSGVGTGGWQPQHF.